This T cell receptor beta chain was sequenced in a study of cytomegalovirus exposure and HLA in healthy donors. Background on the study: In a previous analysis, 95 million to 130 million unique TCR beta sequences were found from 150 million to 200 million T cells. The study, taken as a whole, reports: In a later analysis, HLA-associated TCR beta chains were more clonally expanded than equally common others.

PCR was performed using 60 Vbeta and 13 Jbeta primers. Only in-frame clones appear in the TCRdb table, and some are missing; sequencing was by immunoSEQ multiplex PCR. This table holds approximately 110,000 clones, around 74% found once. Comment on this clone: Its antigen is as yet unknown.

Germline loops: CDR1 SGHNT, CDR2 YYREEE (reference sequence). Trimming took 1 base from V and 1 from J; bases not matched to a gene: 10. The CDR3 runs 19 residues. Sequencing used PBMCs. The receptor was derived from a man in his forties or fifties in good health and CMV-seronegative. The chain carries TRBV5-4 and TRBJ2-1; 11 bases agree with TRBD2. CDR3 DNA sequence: TGTGCCAGCAGCTTGCCCCTTAGCGGGGGGGCCGCGTCCTACAATGAGCAGTTCTTC. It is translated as CASSLPLSGGAASYNEQFF.